By share, the clone carrying this TCR beta chain ranks as medium-sized (0.01 to 0.1%). The target antigen is unknown. It was RNA transcripts that yielded the amplified TCR beta CDR3 regions. The TCR CDR3 was amplified in a first-round RT-PCR using the HTBI primer set. One entry per CDR3 protein results from TCRdb running MiXCR on the multiplex PCR reads. The data hold around 620,000 distinct CDR3 sequences, with 15% to 20% observed a single time. The sample originates from a study of T cells in Graves' hyperthyroidism and ophthalmopathy. About the study: Pretreatment peripheral blood was obtained at initial diagnosis.

Broader study findings: Ophthalmopathy was predicted by the model a median of about six months ahead of onset. Blood also carried most thyroid clonotypes expanded above 0.001.

Exclusion of a patient resulted from uncontrolled infection, other autoimmune disease, pregnancy or lactation. This receptor was obtained from a woman in her thirties with Graves' hyperthyroidism. Sequenced input: blood.

This chain's CDR3 is CASSLGGTFSNTEAFF. Here the CDR3 DNA reads TGTGCCAGCAGCTTAGGAGGTACCTTTTCGAACACTGAAGCTTTCTTT. The genes are TRBV11-2 and TRBJ1-1; no reliable D call. Germline V lookup: CDR1 SGHAT, CDR2 FQNNGV. There are 16 residues in the CDR3. V shed 1 base and J shed 1 base, with 13 bases lying between them.